The next 8 T cell receptor beta chains were all read from a single sample in a study of identical twins. MiXCR was run by TCRdb on the 5' RACE reads, yielding one entry per CDR3 protein. This sample has hundreds of thousands of distinct CDR3 sequences; roughly 18% occur once, and the top ten carry roughly 13%. The data also belong to a second study, concerning T cells expressing NK-cell markers.

The material sequenced was PBMCs. Every receptor here comes from a woman younger than 30 in good health.

The chain carries TRBV15 and TRBJ2-1; D not certain. The germline CDR1 and CDR2 sequences are LNHNV and YYDKDF (reference sequence). V was shortened by 0 bases and J by 6 bases, with 12 bases between the two germline ends. The CDR3 loop spans 15 amino acids. The chain's CDR3 is CATSRDGQAFNEQFF. The CDR3, as DNA: TGTGCCACCAGCAGAGATGGGCAGGCATTCAATGAGCAGTTCTTC.

The chain combines TRBV24-1 with TRBJ1-5; D uncertain. There are 13 residues in the CDR3. CDR1 and CDR2 from the germline V gene are KGHDR and SFDVKD. Deletions cut 4 bases from V and 4 bases from J, with 7 bases between. CDR3 amino acids: CATSESGNQPQHF. The CDR3 DNA reads TGTGCCACCAGTGAGAGCGGAAATCAGCCCCAGCATTTT.

This chain links TRBV12-3 or TRBV12-4 with TRBJ2-3, with no clear D. The CDR3 consists of 14 residues. The V end was cut by 0 bases, the J end by 5 bases, with 9 bases between. Written as DNA, the CDR3 is TGTGCCAGCAGTTTAGCTTCGACAAAAGATACGCAGTATTTT. This translates into CASSLASTKDTQYF.

The rearrangement joins TRBV29-1 to TRBJ2-6, with a possible D match to TRBD1 (6 bases). The CDR3 runs to 14 residues. Looked up from germline, CDR1 is SQVTM and CDR2 is ANQGSEA. Trimming cost V 5 bases and J 4 bases, with 12 bases left between them. The CDR3 sequence: CSVLDSRGANVLTF. The CDR3 bases are TGCAGCGTTTTGGACAGTCGCGGGGCCAACGTCCTGACTTTC.

This chain joins TRBV7-3 and TRBJ2-1; TRBD2 aligns across 7 bases. With 2 bases clipped from V and 4 bases from J, the junction kept 8 bases outside the gene matches. Germline values: CDR1 SGHTA, CDR2 FQGTGA. The CDR3 has 16 residues. DNA of the CDR3: TGTGCCAGCAGCTTAGCGGCGAGCGGGGTTTACAATGAGCAGTTCTTC. This codes for CASSLAASGVYNEQFF.

The gene calls are TRBV29-1 and TRBJ2-7, with TRBD2 identical over 8 bases. The CDR3 covers 14 residues. V was clipped by 3 bases and J by 0 bases; unmatched bases: 4. Germline V lookup: CDR1 SQVTM, CDR2 ANQGSEA. CDR3 region: CSVEAGGISYEQYF. The CDR3 DNA is TGCAGCGTTGAGGCGGGGGGTATCTCCTACGAGCAGTACTTC.

CDR3: CSAPDGVAARNEQFF. CDR3 coding DNA: TGCAGTGCTCCCGACGGGGTAGCTGCCCGTAATGAGCAGTTCTTC. The chain uses TRBV20-1 and TRBJ2-1, with D possibly being TRBD2 (5 bases). Germline V CDR1 and CDR2: DFQATT, SNEGSKA (reference sequence). V lost 5 bases and J lost 7, with 21 bases in between. The CDR3 spans 15 residues.

The J gene is TRBJ2-1, the V gene TRBV11-2, with 11 bases aligning to TRBD2. The CDR3 runs to 20 residues. V gave up 7 bases and J gave up 0 bases; unmatched junction bases: 17. Germline lookup yields CDR1 SGHAT and CDR2 FQNNGV. CDR3: CASNSLRASGGLSSYNEQFF. DNA for the CDR3: TGTGCCAGCAACTCCCTACGGGCTAGCGGGGGGCTGAGCTCCTACAATGAGCAGTTCTTC.